This TCR beta chain stems from a study of cytomegalovirus exposure and HLA in healthy donors. Method: immunoSEQ multiplex PCR; TCRdb's copy keeps in-frame clones and lacks some. This table has about 180,000 clones, 85% appearing once. This clone was found a few times. Its target is unknown. The study's findings and limits: 150 or so TCR beta chains were listed as cytomegalovirus-associated. Most TCR sequences proved rare, with some public TCRs found in many donors.

Per the germline V gene, CDR1 is SNHLY and CDR2 is FYNNEI. J lost 5 bases, V lost 8 bases, and 11 bases had no gene match. This CDR3 region has 15 residues. The sequence was collected from a man aged 18-30 years in good health and CMV-seropositive. The chain uses TRBV2 and TRBJ2-5; 10 bases match TRBD1. The specimen sequenced was PBMCs. CDR3 DNA: TGTGCCAGCCGGATACGACAGGGGGCGCGGGAGACCCAGTACTTC. Residues: CASRIRQGARETQYF.